This is a list of T cell receptor beta chains from one sample in a study of T-cell reconstitution after alpha-beta-depleted transplantation in children. TCRdb itself ran the PCR reads through MiXCR, one entry per CDR3 protein. Of under 450,000 distinct CDR3 sequences listed, around 15% are singletons. The starting material was PBMCs, mostly from graft donor cells, obtained 360 days after TCRalphabeta/CD19-depleted stem cell transplant. The receptors were gathered from a boy under two years old who had a stem cell transplant for Wiskott-Aldrich syndrome, so the T cells may come from the graft donor. Both conserved end residues are part of each CDR3. The order of the fields is V gene, clone size, J gene, CDR3 protein. A row's size may be missing; if present it is once, few, many or a size class.

TRBV5-1,many,TRBJ2-2,CASSSSLPVLNTGELFF
TRBV28,few,TRBJ2-4,CASSFLPRSLAKNIQYF
TRBV5-4,few,TRBJ2-5,CASSGTSGSYQETQYF
TRBV20-1,.,TRBJ2-4,CSARVPRGFKNIQYF
TRBV5-1,few,TRBJ1-6,CASSFGWGGESPLHF
TRBV3-1,.,TRBJ1-1,CASSQGQGREAFF
TRBV19,few,TRBJ2-1,CASSIRRQGLRNEQFF
TRBV6-5,.,TRBJ1-4,CASSYLGPLGEKLFF
TRBV12-3/TRBV12-4,many,TRBJ2-7,CASSLFGGEQYF
TRBV24-1,.,TRBJ1-2,CATSDSRRQNYGYTF
TRBV4-1,few,TRBJ2-2,CASRHRDYNTGELFF
TRBV11-2,few,TRBJ2-1,CASSLVLQGAGFDEQFF